This is a list of T cell receptor delta chains from one sample in a study of fetal and pediatric gammadelta thymocytes. TCRdb re-analyzed the reads via CATT. Among some 730 delta-chain clones listed, roughly 19% were seen once. Sequencing used non-Vgamma9Vdelta2 gamma-delta T cells from the thymus. The receptor set was obtained from a human fetus. CDR3s include the opening cysteine and the closing phenylalanine or tryptophan. A D gene is named only where the DNA matches it firmly. For some rows the clone size is stated as once, few or many, or as a class when expanded; others skip it.

d_call	v_call	clone_size	cdr3_length	j_call	cdr3_aa	cdr3_nt
TRDD3	TRAV29/DV5	large	15	TRDJ1	CAASAWGIRTDKLIF	TGTGCAGCAAGCGCGTGGGGGATACGCACCGATAAACTCATCTTT
TRDD3	TRDV3	large	16	TRDJ3	CAFGDKGSWDTRQMFF	TGTGCCTTTGGGGATAAGGGCTCCTGGGACACCCGACAGATGTTTTTC
TRDD3	TRAV29/DV5	large	15	TRDJ2	CAASFYWGLTAQLFF	TGTGCAGCAAGCTTCTACTGGGGTTTGACAGCACAACTCTTCTTT
TRDD3	TRDV2	few	17	TRDJ3	CAWDWGRRSWDTRQMFF	TGTGCCTGGGACTGGGGGAGACGCTCCTGGGACACCCGACAGATGTTTTTC
TRDD3	TRDV2	large	19	TRDJ3	CACDTKGGIRSWDTRQMFF	TGTGCCTGTGACACTAAGGGGGGGATACGTTCCTGGGACACCCGACAGATGTTTTTC
-	TRDV2	few	18	TRDJ3	CACDAWARNSWDTRQMFF	TGTGCCTGTGACGCCTGGGCCCGAAACTCCTGGGACACCCGACAGATGTTTTTC
TRDD3	TRDV1	large	18	TRDJ3	CALGELGDSSWDTRQMFF	TGTGCTCTTGGGGAACTGGGGGATAGCTCCTGGGACACCCGACAGATGTTTTTC
TRDD3	TRDV2	hyperexpanded	17	TRDJ3	CACDTGGYSWDTRQMFF	TGTGCCTGTGACACCGGGGGATACTCCTGGGACACCCGACAGATGTTTTTC
-	TRDV1	large	12	TRDJ2	CALGLLTAQLFF	TGTGCTCTTGGCCTTTTGACAGCACAACTCTTCTTT
TRDD3	TRDV2	medium-sized	19	TRDJ3	CACDKILGDTSWDTRQMFF	TGTGCCTGTGACAAAATACTGGGGGATACGTCCTGGGACACCCGACAGATGTTTTTC
TRDD3	TRDV2	large	18	TRDJ3	CACDTYWGIPWDTRQMFF	TGTGCCTGTGACACGTACTGGGGGATACCCTGGGACACCCGACAGATGTTTTTC
TRDD3	TRDV2	-	18	TRDJ3	CACDTGGYYSWDTRQMFF	TGTGCCTGTGACACTGGGGGATACTACTCCTGGGACACCCGACAGATGTTTTTC
TRDD3	TRDV3	large	16	TRDJ3	CAFGLGDSWDTRQMFF	TGTGCCTTTGGCCTGGGGGATTCCTGGGACACCCGACAGATGTTTTTC
TRDD3	TRDV2	few	15	TRDJ1	CACDTGTGGYDKLIF	TGTGCCTGTGACACCGGTACTGGGGGATACGATAAACTCATCTTT
TRDD3	TRDV2	large	19	TRDJ3	CACAPNWGIKDWDTRQMFF	TGTGCCTGTGCCCCGAACTGGGGGATAAAGGACTGGGACACCCGACAGATGTTTTTC
TRDD3	TRDV1	medium-sized	18	TRDJ3	CALGEGGYASWDTRQMFF	TGTGCTCTTGGGGAAGGGGGATACGCGTCCTGGGACACCCGACAGATGTTTTTC
TRDD3	TRDV1	large	16	TRDJ1	CALGGSTGGYEDKLIF	TGTGCTCTTGGGGGAAGTACTGGGGGATACGAAGATAAACTCATCTTT
TRDD3	TRDV1	-	19	TRDJ3	CALGELVGGYSWDTRQMFF	TGTGCTCTTGGGGAACTGGTTGGGGGATACTCCTGGGACACCCGACAGATGTTTTTC